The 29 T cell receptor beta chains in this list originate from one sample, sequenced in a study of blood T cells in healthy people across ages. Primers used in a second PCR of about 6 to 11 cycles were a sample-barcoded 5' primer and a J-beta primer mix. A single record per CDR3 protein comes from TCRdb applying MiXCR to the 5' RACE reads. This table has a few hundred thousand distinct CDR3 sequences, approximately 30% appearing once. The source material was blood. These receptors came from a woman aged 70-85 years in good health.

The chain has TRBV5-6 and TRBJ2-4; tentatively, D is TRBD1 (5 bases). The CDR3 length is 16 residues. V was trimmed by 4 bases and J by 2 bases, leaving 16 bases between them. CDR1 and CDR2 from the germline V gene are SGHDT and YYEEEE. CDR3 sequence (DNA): TGTGCCAGCAGCGATAGCCTACAGGAACCCAAAAACATTCAGTACTTC. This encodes CASSDSLQEPKNIQYF.

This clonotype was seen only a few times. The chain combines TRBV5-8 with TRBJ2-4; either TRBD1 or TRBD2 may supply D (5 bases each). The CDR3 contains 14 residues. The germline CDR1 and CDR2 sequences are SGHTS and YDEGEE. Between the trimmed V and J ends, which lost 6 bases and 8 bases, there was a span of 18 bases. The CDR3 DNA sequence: TGTGCCAGCACCATCTTAGCGAGGGACCACATTCAGTACTTC. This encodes CASTILARDHIQYF.

The CDR3: CATSDRLGSEQFF. The CDR3 DNA reads as TGTGCCACCAGTGACAGATTAGGTAGCGAGCAGTTCTTC. The rearrangement links TRBV24-1 to TRBJ2-1, with D hard to call. Trimming cost V 4 bases and J 10 bases, with 13 bases left between them. In germline, CDR1 is KGHDR, CDR2 SFDVKD. The CDR3 totals 13 residues.

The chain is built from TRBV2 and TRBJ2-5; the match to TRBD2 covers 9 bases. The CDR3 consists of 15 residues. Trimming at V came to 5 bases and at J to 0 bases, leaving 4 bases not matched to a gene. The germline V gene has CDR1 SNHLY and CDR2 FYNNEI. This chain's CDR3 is CASSQERGDQETQYF. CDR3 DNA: TGTGCCAGCAGTCAAGAGCGGGGGGACCAAGAGACCCAGTACTTC.

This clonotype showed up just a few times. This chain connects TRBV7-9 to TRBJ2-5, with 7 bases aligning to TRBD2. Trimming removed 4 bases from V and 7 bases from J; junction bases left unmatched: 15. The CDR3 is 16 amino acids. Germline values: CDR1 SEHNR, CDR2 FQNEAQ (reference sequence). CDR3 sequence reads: CASSSPPGGANGTQYF. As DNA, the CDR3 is TGTGCCAGCAGCTCCCCCCCGGGAGGAGCGAATGGGACCCAGTACTTC.

CDR3 sequence (DNA): TGCAGTGCTAGAGAAGGTCAGGGGGCGGGTGAGCAGTACTTC. It translates to CSAREGQGAGEQYF. The chain links TRBV20-1 to TRBJ2-7; 8 bases align to TRBD1. The CDR3 totals 14 residues. Germline trimming cut 0 bases from V and 7 bases from J; bases unmatched to any gene: 8. Germline lookup yields CDR1 DFQATT and CDR2 SNEGSKA (reference sequence).

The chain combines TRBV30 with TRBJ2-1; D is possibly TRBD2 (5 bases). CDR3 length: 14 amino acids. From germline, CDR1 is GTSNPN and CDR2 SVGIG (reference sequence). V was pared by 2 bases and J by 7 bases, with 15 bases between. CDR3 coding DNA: TGTGCCTGGAGTCCACCGCGAGGGCTAAATGAGCAGTTCTTC. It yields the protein CAWSPPRGLNEQFF.

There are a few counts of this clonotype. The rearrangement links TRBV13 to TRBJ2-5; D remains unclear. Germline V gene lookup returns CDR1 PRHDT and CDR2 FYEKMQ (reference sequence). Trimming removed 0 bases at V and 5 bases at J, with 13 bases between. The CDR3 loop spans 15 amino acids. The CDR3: CASSLGVGVGETQYF. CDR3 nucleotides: TGTGCCAGCAGCTTAGGGGTTGGAGTCGGGGAGACCCAGTACTTC.

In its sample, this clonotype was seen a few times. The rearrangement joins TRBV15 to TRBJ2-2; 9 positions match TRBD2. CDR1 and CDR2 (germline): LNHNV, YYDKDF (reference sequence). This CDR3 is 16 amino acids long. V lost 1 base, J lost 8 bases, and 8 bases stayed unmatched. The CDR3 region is CATSRARGGAYGELFF. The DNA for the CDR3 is TGTGCCACCAGCAGAGCCCGCGGGGGGGCCTATGGGGAGCTGTTTTTT.

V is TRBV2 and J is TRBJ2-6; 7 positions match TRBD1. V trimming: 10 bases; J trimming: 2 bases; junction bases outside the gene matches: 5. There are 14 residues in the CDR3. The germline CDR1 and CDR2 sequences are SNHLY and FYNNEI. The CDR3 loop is CATNQGAGANVLTF. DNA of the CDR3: TGTGCCACTAACCAGGGGGCTGGGGCCAACGTCCTGACTTTC.

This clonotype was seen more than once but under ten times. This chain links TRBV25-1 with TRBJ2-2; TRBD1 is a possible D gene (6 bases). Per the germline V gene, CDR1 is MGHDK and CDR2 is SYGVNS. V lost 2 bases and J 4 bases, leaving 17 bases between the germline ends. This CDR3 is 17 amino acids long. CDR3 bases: TGTGCCAGCAGTGAACACCAGGGGAGTGGGTTCACCGGGGAGCTGTTTTTT. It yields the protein CASSEHQGSGFTGELFF. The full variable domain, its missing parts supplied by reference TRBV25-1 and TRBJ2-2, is EADIYQTPRYLVIGTGKKITLECSQTMGHDKMYWYQQDPGMELHLIHYSYGVNSTEKGDLSSESTVSRIRTEHFPLTLESARPSHTSQYLCASSEHQGSGFTGELFFGEGSRLTVL.

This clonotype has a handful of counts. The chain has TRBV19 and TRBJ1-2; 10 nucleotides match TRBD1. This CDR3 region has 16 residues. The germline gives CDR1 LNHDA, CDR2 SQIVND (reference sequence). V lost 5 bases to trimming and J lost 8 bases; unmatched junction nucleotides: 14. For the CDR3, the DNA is TGTGCCAGTAGTTCAGGGGGACAGGGGCTCTTTGGGGGCTACACCTTC. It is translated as CASSSGGQGLFGGYTF. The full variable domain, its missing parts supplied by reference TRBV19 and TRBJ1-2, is DGGITQSPKYLFRKEGQNVTLSCEQNLNHDAMYWYRQDPGQGLRLIYYSQIVNDFQKGDIAEGYSVSREKKESFPLTVTSAQKNPTAFYLCASSSGGQGLFGGYTFGSGTRLTVV.

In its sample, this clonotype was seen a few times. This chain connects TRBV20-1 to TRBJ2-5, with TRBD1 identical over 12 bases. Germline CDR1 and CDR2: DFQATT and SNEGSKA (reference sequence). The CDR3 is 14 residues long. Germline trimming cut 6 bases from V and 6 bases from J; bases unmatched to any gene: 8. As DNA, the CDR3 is TGCAGTGCGCACCGGGACAGGGGGCACAAGACCCAGTACTTC. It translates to CSAHRDRGHKTQYF.

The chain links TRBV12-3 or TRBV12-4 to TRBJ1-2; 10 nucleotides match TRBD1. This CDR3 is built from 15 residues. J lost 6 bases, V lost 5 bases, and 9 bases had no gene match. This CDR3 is CASSPPGQGWNGYTF. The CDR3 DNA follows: TGTGCCAGCAGTCCCCCGGGACAGGGGTGGAATGGCTACACCTTC.

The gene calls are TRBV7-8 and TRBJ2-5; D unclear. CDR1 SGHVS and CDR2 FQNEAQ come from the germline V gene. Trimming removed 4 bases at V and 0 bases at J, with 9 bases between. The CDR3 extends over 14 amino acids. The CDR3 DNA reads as TGTGCCAGCAGCTCGAAGCAGAACCAAGAGACCCAGTACTTC. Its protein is CASSSKQNQETQYF.

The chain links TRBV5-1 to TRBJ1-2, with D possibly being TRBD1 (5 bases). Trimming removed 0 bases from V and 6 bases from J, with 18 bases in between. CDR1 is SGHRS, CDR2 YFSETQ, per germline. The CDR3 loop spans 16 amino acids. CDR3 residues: CASSLAKQESYNGYTF. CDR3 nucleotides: TGCGCCAGCAGCTTGGCCAAACAGGAATCCTATAATGGCTACACCTTC.

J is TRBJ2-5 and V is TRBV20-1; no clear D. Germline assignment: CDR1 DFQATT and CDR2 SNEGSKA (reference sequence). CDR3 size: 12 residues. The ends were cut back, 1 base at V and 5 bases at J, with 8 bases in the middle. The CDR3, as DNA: TGCAGTGCTAGAGCTGATTGGGAGACCCAGTACTTC. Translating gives CSARADWETQYF.

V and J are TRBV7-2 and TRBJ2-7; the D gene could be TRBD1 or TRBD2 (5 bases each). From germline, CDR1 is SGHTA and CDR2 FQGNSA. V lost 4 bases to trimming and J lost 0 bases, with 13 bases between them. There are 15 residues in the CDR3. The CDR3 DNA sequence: TGTGCCAGCAGCTCGCTCGGGGCTAGCTCCTACGAGCAGTACTTC. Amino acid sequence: CASSSLGASSYEQYF.

This chain's CDR3 is CASSQGLGSTLPYEQYF. The CDR3, as DNA: TGCGCCAGCAGCCAAGGGTTGGGCTCTACCTTACCCTACGAGCAGTACTTC. V usage is TRBV4-3 and J usage is TRBJ2-7; D call uncertain. This CDR3 has 17 amino acids. Trimming left V 1 base short and J 2 bases short, with 18 bases between. CDR1 LGHNA and CDR2 YSLEER come from the germline V gene.

The CDR3 DNA reads TGCAGCGCTGGGACAGGGGAAGGCTACACCTTC. It specifies CSAGTGEGYTF. The genes are TRBV29-1 and TRBJ1-2; 10 bases align to TRBD1. CDR1 and CDR2 from the germline V gene are SQVTM and ANQGSEA. The CDR3 consists of 11 residues. J lost 8 bases, V lost 7 bases, and 4 bases had no gene match.

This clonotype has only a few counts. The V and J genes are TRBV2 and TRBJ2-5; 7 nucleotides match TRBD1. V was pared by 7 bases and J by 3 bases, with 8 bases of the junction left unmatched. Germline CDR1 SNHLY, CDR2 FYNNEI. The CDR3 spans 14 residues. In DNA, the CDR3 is TGTGCCAGCAAAACCGGTACAGGGGAAGAGACCCAGTACTTC. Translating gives CASKTGTGEETQYF.

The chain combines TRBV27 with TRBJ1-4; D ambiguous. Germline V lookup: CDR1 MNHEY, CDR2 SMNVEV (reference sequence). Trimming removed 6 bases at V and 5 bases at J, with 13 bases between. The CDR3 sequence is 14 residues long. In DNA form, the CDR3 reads TGTGCCAGCAGCTCCGTCGTGCAGAATGAAAAACTGTTTTTT. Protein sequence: CASSSVVQNEKLFF.

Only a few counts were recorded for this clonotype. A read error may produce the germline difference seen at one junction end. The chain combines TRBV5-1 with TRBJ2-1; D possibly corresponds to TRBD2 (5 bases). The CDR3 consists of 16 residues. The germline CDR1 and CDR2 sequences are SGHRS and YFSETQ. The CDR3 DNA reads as TGCGCCGGCAGCTTGGTGGGCCAGAGGGTTGGAAATGAGCAGTTCTTC. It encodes CAGSLVGQRVGNEQFF.

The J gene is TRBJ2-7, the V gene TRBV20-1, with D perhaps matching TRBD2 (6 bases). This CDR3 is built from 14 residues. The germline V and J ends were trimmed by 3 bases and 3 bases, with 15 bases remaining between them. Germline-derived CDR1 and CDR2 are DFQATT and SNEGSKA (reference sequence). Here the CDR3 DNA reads TGCAGTGCTAGTCCCCCGGGGGACCTCTACGAGCAGTACTTC. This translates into CSASPPGDLYEQYF.

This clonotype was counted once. The CDR3 DNA sequence: TGTGCCAGCAGCCCGCACCTTGGGGGCTACACCTTC. It translates to CASSPHLGGYTF. The V and J genes are TRBV7-9 and TRBJ1-2; no clear D gene. This CDR3 is 12 amino acids long. With 5 bases removed from V and 8 bases from J, the gap between germline ends came to 12 bases. Germline assignment: CDR1 SEHNR and CDR2 FQNEAQ (reference sequence).

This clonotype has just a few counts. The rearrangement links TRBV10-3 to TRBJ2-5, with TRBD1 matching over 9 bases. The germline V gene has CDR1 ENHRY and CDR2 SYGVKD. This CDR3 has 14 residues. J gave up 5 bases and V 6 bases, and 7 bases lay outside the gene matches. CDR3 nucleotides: TGTGCCATCAGCCCCGGGACAGGGAAGGAGACCCAGTACTTC. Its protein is CAISPGTGKETQYF.

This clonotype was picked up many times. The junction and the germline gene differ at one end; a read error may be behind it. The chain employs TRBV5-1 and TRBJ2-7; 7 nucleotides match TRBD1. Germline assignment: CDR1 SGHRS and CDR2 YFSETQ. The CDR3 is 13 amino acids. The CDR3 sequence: CASSLTGRDEQYF. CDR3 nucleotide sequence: TGTGCCAGCAGTTTGACAGGGCGCGACGAGCAGTACTTC.

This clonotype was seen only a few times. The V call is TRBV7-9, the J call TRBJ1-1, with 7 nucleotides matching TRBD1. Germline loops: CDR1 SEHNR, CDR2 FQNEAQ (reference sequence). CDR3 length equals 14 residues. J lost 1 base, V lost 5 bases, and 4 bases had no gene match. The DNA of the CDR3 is TGTGCCAGCAGCCTCAACAGGGGGAACACTGAAGCTTTCTTT. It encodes CASSLNRGNTEAFF.

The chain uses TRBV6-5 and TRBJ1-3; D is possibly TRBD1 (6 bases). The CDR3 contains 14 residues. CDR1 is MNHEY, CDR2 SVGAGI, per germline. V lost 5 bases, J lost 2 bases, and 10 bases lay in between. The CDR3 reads CASSVPGAGNTIYF. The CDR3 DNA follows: TGTGCCAGCAGTGTGCCAGGGGCTGGAAACACCATATATTTT.